The entry below gives a single T cell receptor (beta chain) sequence along with its context. Its specificity is not known. The data originate from a study of vaccination and CD4 T cells after COVID-19. Study as a whole: Vaccination of participants consisted of two doses of either BNT162b2 or mRNA-1273 vaccine. SARS-CoV-2, HCoV-NL63, HCoV-OC43 and HCoV-229E supplied the overlapping spike peptides used to stimulate cells. Whole-study results and caveats: Post-infection sampling omitted early timepoints and covered relatively few convalescent patients.

Sequenced with the Oncomine TCR Beta short-read assay was DNA taken from cultured CD4+ T cells. Once CD4+ T cells had been cultured, genomic DNA was extracted from them. TCRdb analysed the PCR reads with MiXCR anew, one entry per CDR3 protein. Of about 15,000 distinct CDR3 sequences listed, approximately 40% are singletons. With 6 bases clipped from V and 4 bases from J, the junction kept 10 bases outside the gene matches. The CDR3 extends over 16 amino acids. The germline V gene has CDR1 MNHNS and CDR2 SASEGT. Treatment in this sample: approximately nine-day PBMC culture with coronavirus spike peptide pools or control peptides (ViraFEST assay).

The J gene is TRBJ1-5, the V gene TRBV6-1, with TRBD1 matching 9 bases. This TCR was sampled from a human donor with COVID-19. Material: cultured CD4+ T cells from blood. CDR3 sequence: CASRRTGANRNQPQHF. The CDR3 DNA reads TGTGCCAGCAGACGGACAGGGGCGAATAGGAATCAGCCCCAGCATTTT.